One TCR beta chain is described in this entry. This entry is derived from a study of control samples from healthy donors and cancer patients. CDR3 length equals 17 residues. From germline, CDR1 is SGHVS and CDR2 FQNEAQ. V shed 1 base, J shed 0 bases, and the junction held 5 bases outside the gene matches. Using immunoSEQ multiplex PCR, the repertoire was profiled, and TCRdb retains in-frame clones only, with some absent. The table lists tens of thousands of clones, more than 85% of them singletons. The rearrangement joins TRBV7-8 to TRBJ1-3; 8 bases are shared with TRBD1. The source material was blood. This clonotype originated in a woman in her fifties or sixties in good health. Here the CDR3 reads CASSLERTGSSGNTIYF. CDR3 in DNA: TGTGCCAGCAGCTTAGAGAGGACAGGGAGCTCTGGAAACACCATATATTTT.